These 3 T cell receptor beta chains came from one sample sequenced in a study of cytomegalovirus exposure and HLA in healthy donors (TCRdb year 2017). The library was made by the immunoSEQ multiplex PCR assay. The table comes from immuneACCESS by way of TCRdb, which keeps in-frame sequences with V and J called. Part of the clones is missing from these tables; in studies checked, under half for an unresolved V gene and the rest for unknown reasons. Present in this sample are tens of thousands of clones, approximately 86% of which were seen just once. Clones ranked in the top ten supply around 3% of the sample. The sample was PBMCs. These receptors came from a young man in good health and CMV-seronegative.

CDR3 coding DNA: TGTGCCAGCAGTCCTCCGGGGTCTAATTCACCCCTCCACTTT. As protein: CASSPPGSNSPLHF. The chain links TRBV7-2 to TRBJ1-6; D ambiguous. CDR1 is SGHTA, CDR2 FQGNSA, per germline. The CDR3 is 14 residues long. Trimming pared 6 bases from V and 6 bases from J, leaving 12 bases between. The full variable domain, with the rest looked up from reference TRBV7-2 and TRBJ1-6, is GAGVSQSPSNKVTEKGKDVELRCDPISGHTALYWYRQSLGQGLEFLIYFQGNSAPDKSGLPSDRFSAERTGGSVSTLTIQRTQQEDSAVYLCASSPPGSNSPLHFGNGTRLTVT.

This clone was counted a single time. V is TRBV4-2 and J is TRBJ2-2, with D maybe TRBD1 (6 bases). CDR1 is LGHNA and CDR2 is YNFKEQ in the germline V gene. CDR3 length equals 17 residues. Trimming took off 1 base at V and 0 bases at J, with 12 bases between the two ends. The CDR3 coding sequence is TGTGCCAGCAGCCAAGCCAGGGGAAACGCGAACACCGGGGAGCTGTTTTTT. This translates into CASSQARGNANTGELFF.

This rearrangement joins TRBV28 to TRBJ1-5; possible D gene TRBD1, 5 bases. Germline V gene sequence: CDR1 MDHEN, CDR2 SYDVKM. Trimming cost V 5 bases and J 0 bases, with 14 bases left between them. The CDR3 is made up of 16 amino acids. Written as DNA, the CDR3 is TGTGCCAGCAGTACCTGGACAATTTATAGCAATCAGCCCCAGCATTTT. Translating it yields CASSTWTIYSNQPQHF. The whole variable domain, filled in from reference TRBV28 and TRBJ1-5, reads DVKVTQSSRYLVKRTGEKVFLECVQDMDHENMFWYRQDPGLGLRLIYFSYDVKMKEKGDIPEGYSVSREKKERFSLILESASTNQTSMYLCASSTWTIYSNQPQHFGDGTRLSIL.